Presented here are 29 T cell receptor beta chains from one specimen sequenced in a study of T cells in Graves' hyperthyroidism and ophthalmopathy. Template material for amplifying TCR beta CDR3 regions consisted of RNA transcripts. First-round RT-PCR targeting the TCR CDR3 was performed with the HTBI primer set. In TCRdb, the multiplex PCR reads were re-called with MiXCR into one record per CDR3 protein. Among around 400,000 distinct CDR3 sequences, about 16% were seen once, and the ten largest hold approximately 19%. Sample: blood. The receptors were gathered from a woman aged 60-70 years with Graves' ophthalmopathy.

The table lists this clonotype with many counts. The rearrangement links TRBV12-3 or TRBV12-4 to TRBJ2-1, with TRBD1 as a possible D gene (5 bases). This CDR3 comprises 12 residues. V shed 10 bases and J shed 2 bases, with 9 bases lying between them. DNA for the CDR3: TGTGCCACCAGGGATACCTACAATGAGCAGTTCTTC. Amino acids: CATRDTYNEQFF.

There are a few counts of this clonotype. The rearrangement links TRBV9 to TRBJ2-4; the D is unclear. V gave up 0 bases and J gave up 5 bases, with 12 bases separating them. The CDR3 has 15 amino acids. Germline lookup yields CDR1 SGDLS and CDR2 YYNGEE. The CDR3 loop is CASSVEWSGQNIQYF. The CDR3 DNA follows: TGTGCCAGCAGCGTAGAGTGGTCTGGCCAAAACATTCAGTACTTC.

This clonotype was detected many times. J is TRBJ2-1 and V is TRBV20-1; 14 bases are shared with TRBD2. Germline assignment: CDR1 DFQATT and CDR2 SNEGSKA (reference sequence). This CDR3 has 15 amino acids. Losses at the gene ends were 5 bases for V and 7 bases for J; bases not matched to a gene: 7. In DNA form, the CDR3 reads TGCAGTGCTGGACCCGGGACTAGCGGGAGAAATGAGCAGTTCTTC. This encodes CSAGPGTSGRNEQFF.

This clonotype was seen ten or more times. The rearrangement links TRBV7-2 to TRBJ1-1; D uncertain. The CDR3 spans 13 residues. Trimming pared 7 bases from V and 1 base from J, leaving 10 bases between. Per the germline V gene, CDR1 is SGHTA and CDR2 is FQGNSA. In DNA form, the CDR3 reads TGTGCCAGCAAAGCACAGTCGAACACTGAAGCTTTCTTT. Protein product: CASKAQSNTEAFF.

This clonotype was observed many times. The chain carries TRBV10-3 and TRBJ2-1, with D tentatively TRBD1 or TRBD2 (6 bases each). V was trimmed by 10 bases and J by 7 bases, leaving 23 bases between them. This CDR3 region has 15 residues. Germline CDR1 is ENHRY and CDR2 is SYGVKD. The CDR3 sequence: CATTSHPSDRNEQFF. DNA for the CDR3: TGTGCCACGACTTCTCATCCTAGCGACAGGAATGAGCAGTTCTTC.

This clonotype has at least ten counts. DNA for the CDR3: TGCAGCGCGGGGGGCGGGAGGGCCTCCGAGCAGTACTTC. This sequence encodes CSAGGGRASEQYF. The J gene is TRBJ2-7, the V gene TRBV29-1; 9 bases are a match to TRBD2. V shed 7 bases and J 6 bases; nucleotides not matched to a gene: 10. CDR1 and CDR2 from the germline V gene are SQVTM and ANQGSEA. CDR3 length: 13 amino acids.

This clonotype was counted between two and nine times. The CDR3 reads CASSRGQGVLDTQYF. DNA of the CDR3: TGCGCCAGCAGCCGGGGACAGGGGGTATTAGATACGCAGTATTTT. This chain connects TRBV5-1 to TRBJ2-3; 11 nucleotides align to TRBD1. This CDR3 has 15 residues. V gave up 4 bases and J gave up 5 bases; unmatched junction bases: 6. Germline values: CDR1 SGHRS, CDR2 YFSETQ.

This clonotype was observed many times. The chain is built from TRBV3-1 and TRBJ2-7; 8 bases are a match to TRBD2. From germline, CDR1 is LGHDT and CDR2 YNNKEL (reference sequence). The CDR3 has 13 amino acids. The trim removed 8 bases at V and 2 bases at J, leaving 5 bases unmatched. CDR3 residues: CASLREGTYEQYF. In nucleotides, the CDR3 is TGTGCCAGCCTCCGGGAGGGCACCTACGAGCAGTACTTC.

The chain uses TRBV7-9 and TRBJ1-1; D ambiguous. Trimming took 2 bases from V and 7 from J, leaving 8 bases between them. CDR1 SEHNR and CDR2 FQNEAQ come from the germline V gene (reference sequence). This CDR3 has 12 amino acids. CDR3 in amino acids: CASSLPPGEAFF. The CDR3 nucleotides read TGTGCCAGCAGCTTACCCCCGGGTGAAGCTTTCTTT. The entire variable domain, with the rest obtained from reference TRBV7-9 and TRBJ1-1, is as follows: DTGVSQNPRHKITKRGQNVTFRCDPISEHNRLYWYRQTLGQGPEFLTYFQNEAQLEKSRLLSDRFSAERPKGSFSTLEIQRTEQGDSAMYLCASSLPPGEAFFGQGTRLTVV.

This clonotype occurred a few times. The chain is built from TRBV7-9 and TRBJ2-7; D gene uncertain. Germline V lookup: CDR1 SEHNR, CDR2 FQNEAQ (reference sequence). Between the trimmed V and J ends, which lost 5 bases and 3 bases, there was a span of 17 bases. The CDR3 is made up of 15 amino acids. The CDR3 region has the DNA TGTGCCAGCAGCCCGCCCGAGTATCTGGACTACGAGCAGTACTTC. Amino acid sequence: CASSPPEYLDYEQYF.

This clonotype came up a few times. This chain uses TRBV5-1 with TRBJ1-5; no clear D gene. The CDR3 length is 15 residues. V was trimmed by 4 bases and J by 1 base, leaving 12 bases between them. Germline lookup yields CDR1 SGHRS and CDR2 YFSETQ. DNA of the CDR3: TGCGCCAGCAGCCTGGACGGGGTGAGCAATCAGCCCCAGCATTTT. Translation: CASSLDGVSNQPQHF.

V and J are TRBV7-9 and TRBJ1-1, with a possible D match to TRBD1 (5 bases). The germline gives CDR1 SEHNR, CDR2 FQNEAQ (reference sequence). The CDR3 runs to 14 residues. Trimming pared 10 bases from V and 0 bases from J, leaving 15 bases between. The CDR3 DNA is TGTGCCACTACCTCAAGACAGTTGAACACTGAAGCTTTCTTT. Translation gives CATTSRQLNTEAFF. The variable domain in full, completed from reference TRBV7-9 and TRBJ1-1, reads DTGVSQNPRHKITKRGQNVTFRCDPISEHNRLYWYRQTLGQGPEFLTYFQNEAQLEKSRLLSDRFSAERPKGSFSTLEIQRTEQGDSAMYLCATTSRQLNTEAFFGQGTRLTVV.

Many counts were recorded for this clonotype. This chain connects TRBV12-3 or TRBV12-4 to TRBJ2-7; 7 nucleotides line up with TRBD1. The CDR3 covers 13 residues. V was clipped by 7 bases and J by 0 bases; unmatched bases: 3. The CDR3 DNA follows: TGTGCCAGCACCGGGACAGTCTCCTACGAGCAGTACTTC. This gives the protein CASTGTVSYEQYF.

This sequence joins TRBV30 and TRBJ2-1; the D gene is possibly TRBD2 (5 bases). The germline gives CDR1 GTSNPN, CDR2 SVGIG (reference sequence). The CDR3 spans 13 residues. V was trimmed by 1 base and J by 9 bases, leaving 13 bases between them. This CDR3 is CAWSEPRVTEQFF. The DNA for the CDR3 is TGTGCCTGGAGTGAGCCGCGGGTAACTGAGCAGTTCTTC.

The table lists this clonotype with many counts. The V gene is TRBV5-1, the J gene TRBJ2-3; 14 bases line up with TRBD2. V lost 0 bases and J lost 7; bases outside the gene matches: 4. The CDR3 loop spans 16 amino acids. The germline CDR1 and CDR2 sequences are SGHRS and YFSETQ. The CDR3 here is CASSLGGTSGGYTQYF. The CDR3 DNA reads TGCGCCAGCAGCTTGGGGGGGACTAGCGGGGGTTATACGCAGTATTTT.

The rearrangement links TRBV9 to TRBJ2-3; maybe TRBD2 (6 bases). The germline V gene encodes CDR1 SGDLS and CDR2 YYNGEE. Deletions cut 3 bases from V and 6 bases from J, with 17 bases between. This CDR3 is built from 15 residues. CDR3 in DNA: TGTGCCAGCAGCGCCAGACAGCCGGGGGTTGATACGCAGTATTTT. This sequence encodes CASSARQPGVDTQYF.

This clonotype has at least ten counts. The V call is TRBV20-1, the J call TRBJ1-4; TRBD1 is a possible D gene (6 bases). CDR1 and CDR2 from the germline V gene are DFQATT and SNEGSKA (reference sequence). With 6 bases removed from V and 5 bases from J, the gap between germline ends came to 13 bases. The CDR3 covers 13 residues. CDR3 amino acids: CSAPDRRNEKLFF. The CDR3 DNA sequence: TGCAGTGCCCCGGACAGACGAAATGAAAAACTGTTTTTT.

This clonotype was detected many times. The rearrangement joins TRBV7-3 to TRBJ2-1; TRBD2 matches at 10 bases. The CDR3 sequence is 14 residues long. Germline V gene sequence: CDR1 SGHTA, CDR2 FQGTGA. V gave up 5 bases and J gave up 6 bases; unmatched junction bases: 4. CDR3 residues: CASSAWTSGNEQFF. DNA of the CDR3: TGTGCCAGCAGCGCATGGACTAGCGGCAATGAGCAGTTCTTC.

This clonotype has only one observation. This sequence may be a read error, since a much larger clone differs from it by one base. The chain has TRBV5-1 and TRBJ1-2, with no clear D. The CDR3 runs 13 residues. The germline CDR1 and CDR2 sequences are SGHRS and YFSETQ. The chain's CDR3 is CTSSLSKDYGYTF. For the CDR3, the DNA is TGCACCAGCAGCTTGTCAAAGGACTATGGCTACACCTTC.

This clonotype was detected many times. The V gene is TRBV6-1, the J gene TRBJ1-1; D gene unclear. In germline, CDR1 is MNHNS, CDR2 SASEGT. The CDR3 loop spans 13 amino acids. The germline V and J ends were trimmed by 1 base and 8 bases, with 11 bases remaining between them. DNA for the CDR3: TGTGCCAGCAGTGAAGAGGGCTGGCAAGAAGCTTTCTTT. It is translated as CASSEEGWQEAFF.

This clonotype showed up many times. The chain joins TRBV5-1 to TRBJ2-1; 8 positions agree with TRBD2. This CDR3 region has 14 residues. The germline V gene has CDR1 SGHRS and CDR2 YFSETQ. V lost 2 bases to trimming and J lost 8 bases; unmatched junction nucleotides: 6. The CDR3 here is CASSFSGRGDEQFF. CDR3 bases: TGCGCCAGCAGCTTTTCCGGGAGGGGCGATGAGCAGTTCTTC.

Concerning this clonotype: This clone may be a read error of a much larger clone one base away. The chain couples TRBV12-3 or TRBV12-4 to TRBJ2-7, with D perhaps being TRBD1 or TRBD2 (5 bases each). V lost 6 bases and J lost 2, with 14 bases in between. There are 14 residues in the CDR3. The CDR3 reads CASRRAGAPYEQYF. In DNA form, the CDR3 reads TGTGCCAGCAGGCGTGCCGGGGCCCCCTACGAGCAGTACTTC.

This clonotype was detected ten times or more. CDR3 bases: TGTGCCAGCAGCTACCGGGACGGCGCATACGAGCAGTACTTC. Translation gives CASSYRDGAYEQYF. The chain has TRBV7-2 and TRBJ2-7; D could derive from TRBD1 or TRBD2 (5 bases each). This CDR3 has 14 residues. Trimming shortened V by 4 bases and J by 4 bases, and 14 bases separated the two germline ends. CDR1 and CDR2 (germline): SGHTA, FQGNSA.

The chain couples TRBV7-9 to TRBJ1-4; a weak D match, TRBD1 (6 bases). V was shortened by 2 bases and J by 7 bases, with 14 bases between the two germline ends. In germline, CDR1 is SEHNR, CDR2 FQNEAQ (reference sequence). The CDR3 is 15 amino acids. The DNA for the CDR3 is TGTGCCAGCAGCTTAATTCCAGGGGCTGGTGAAAAACTGTTTTTT. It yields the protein CASSLIPGAGEKLFF. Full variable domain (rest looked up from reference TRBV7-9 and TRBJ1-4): DTGVSQNPRHKITKRGQNVTFRCDPISEHNRLYWYRQTLGQGPEFLTYFQNEAQLEKSRLLSDRFSAERPKGSFSTLEIQRTEQGDSAMYLCASSLIPGAGEKLFFGSGTQLSVL.

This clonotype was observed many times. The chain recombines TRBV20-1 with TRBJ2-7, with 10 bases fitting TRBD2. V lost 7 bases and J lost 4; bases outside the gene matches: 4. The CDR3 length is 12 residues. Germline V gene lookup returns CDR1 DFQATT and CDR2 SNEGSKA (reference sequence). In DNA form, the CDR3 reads TGCAGTGGTAGCGGGAGGATATACGAGCAGTACTTC. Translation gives CSGSGRIYEQYF.

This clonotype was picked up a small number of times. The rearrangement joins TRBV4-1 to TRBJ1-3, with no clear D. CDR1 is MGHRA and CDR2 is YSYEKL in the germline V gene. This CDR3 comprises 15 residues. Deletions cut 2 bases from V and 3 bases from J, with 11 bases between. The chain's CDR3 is CASSQRGVIGNTIYF. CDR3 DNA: TGCGCCAGCAGCCAAAGAGGAGTGATTGGAAACACCATATATTTT.

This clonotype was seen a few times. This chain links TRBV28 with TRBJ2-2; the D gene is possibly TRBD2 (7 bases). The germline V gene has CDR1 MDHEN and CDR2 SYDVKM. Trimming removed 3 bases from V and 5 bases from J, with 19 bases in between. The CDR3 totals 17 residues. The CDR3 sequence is CASSFPRRGRGTGELFF. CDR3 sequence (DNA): TGTGCCAGCAGTTTCCCTCGCCGGGGGAGGGGGACCGGGGAGCTGTTTTTT.

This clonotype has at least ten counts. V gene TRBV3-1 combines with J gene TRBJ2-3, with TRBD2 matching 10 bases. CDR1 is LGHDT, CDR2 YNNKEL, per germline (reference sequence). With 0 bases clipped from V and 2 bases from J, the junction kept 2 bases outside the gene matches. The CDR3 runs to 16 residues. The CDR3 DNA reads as TGTGCCAGCAGCCAAGAACTAGCGGGGCCCACAGATACGCAGTATTTT. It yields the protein CASSQELAGPTDTQYF.

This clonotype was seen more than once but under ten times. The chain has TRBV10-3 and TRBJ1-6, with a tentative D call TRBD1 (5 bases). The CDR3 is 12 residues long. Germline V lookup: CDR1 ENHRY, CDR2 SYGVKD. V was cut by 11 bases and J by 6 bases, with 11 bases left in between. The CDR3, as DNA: TGTGCCTCCCGGGACTTTAATTCACCCCTCCACTTT. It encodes CASRDFNSPLHF.